The present T cell receptor beta chain was sequenced within a study of T cells after yellow fever vaccination. Study-wide results and caveats: Booster samples showed a return of most primary-vaccination clones (approximately 96% CD4, approximately 90% CD8).

TCRdb reanalysed the 5' RACE reads using MiXCR and keeps one entry per CDR3 protein. Among some 290,000 distinct CDR3 sequences, around 11% were seen once, and the ten largest hold approximately 3.3%. Looked up from germline, CDR1 is SGHDT and CDR2 is YYEEEE. The V end lost 2 bases, the J end lost 4 bases, and 12 bases lay between the germline ends. The length of the CDR3 is 15 residues. A note on this clonotype: Its target is unknown.

Sequences were derived from CD4+ T cells sorted from PBMCs, sampled 45 days after the yellow fever booster vaccination. This chain connects TRBV5-6 to TRBJ1-4, with D unresolved. The sequence was obtained from a man aged 18 to 29 who received the YFV17D yellow fever vaccine. The CDR3 bases are TGTGCCAGCAGCTTCGGGAACGAATATAATGAAAAACTGTTTTTT. Translation gives CASSFGNEYNEKLFF.